This TCR beta chain was recorded in a study of a mutant IDH1 vaccine in newly diagnosed glioma. Only in-frame clones appear in the TCRdb table, and some are missing; sequencing was by immunoSEQ multiplex PCR. This table has about 32,000 clones, 80% appearing once. The CDR3 runs 12 residues. CDR1 is MNHNS and CDR2 is SASEGT in the germline V gene. J was trimmed by 9 bases and V by 5 bases; bases with no gene match: 5. Time point noted: week 35, safety follow-up. A 20-mer mutant IDH1 peptide at 300 ug was injected subcutaneously with topical imiquimod. As concerns this clone: The antigen is unknown.

Sequenced here: PBMCs, sampled from a glioma patient whose treatment included an IDH1 peptide vaccine. This sequence was found in a man aged 35 to 55 with glioma. Some clones in this sample may be carry-over from other donors' samples. This chain uses TRBV6-1 with TRBJ1-2; 8 positions agree with TRBD1. The CDR3 nucleotides are TGTGCCAGCAGTCTGCGACAGGGGAGCTACACCTTC. Its protein is CASSLRQGSYTF.